This T cell receptor (beta chain) was sequenced in a study of response to subunit inactivated influenza vaccine. Points from the study as a whole: Every seasonal influenza vaccination brings in few new T cells, the authors suggested.

This CDR3 comprises 15 residues. Germline V lookup: CDR1 MNHEY, CDR2 SVGEGT. V lost 0 bases to trimming and J lost 4 bases, with 13 bases between them. As regards this clonotype: Its specificity is unknown.

One entry per CDR3 protein, called by TCRdb with MiXCR from the RT-PCR reads. Of roughly 630,000 distinct CDR3 sequences detected, less than 15% appear once; the ten largest clones hold around 7.6%. The source material was PBMCs from blood, sampled 14 to 15 days before vaccination. This clonotype was obtained from a man aged 45-60 years who received an inactivated influenza vaccine. The chain couples TRBV6-2 or TRBV6-3 to TRBJ2-7; D is undetermined. The CDR3 protein is CASSYSLGPIYEQYF. The CDR3 DNA sequence: TGTGCCAGCAGTTACTCCCTCGGGCCGATATACGAGCAGTACTTC.